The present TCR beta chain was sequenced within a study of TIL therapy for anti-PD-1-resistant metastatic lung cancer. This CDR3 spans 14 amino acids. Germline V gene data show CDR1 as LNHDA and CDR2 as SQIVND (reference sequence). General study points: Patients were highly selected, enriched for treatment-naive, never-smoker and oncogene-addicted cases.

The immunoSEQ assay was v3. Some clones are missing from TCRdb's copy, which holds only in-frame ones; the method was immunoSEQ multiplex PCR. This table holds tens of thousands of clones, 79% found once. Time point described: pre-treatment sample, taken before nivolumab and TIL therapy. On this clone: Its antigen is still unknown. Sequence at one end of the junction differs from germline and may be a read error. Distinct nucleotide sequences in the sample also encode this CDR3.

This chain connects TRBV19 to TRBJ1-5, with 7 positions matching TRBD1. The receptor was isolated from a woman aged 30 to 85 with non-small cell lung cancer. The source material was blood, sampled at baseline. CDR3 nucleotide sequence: TGTGCTAGTAACAACAGGGGCGTCAATCAGCCCCAGCATTTT. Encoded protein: CASNNRGVNQPQHF.